This TCR beta chain is from a study of T cells in Graves' hyperthyroidism and ophthalmopathy (dated by TCRdb to the late 2010s). As for the study more broadly: Peripheral blood samples were taken at the time of initial diagnosis, prior to any treatment. A discovery cohort of about a hundred patients, approximately 45 with Graves' ophthalmopathy and about 60 with stable Graves' hyperthyroidism, was used to find distinguishing TCR V-J signatures. Whether ophthalmopathy could be predicted prospectively was tested in an independent validation cohort made up of roughly 19 hyperthyroidism patients plus 17 patients who later progressed to ophthalmopathy. The approximately 100 discovery patients were divided at random into training and test sets in a 7:3 ratio. In addition, the study compared T-cell repertoires in thyroid tissue and in blood from several Graves' hyperthyroidism patients. Following sampling, methimazole starting at 30 mg daily was given to hyperthyroidism patients, and high-dose intravenous methylprednisolone was given to ophthalmopathy patients. The paper describes TCR Vbeta CDR3 sequencing of 140 or so peripheral blood samples, made up of fewer than 50 ophthalmopathy patients, around 78 hyperthyroidism patients and roughly 17 progressor patients. Here is what the overall study found, with its caveats: Most expanded thyroid clonotypes (frequency above 0.001) were also detected in blood, suggesting blood repertoires may reflect thyroid immune responses. In cross-validation, a model built on a 13 V-J signature told ophthalmopathy apart from stable hyperthyroidism with just under 90% sensitivity and about 81% specificity, and in testing the same model reached 80%/75%. Sample size was not statistically predetermined, and blinding of investigators to group allocation was not performed. In validation, the model predicted progression to ophthalmopathy a median of roughly 6.2 months before onset, with about 67% sensitivity and more than 72% specificity.

Graves' hyperthyroidism was defined as stable when no progression to ophthalmopathy occurred over 18 months of follow-up. The hyperthyroidism patients were between 18 and 65 years old and newly diagnosed, with a disease duration of less than 2 months. Any patient with an uncontrolled infection, another autoimmune disease, pregnancy or lactation was excluded. Diagnoses relied on clinical symptoms, serum thyroxine and TRAb, thyroid ultrasound and orbital computed tomography. PBMCs were isolated from about 9.1 ml of fresh peripheral blood by Ficoll-Paque density gradient centrifugation. Trizol reagent was used to extract total RNA, and RNA quality was then checked on an Agilent 2100 Bioanalyzer. This clonotype was recorded at least ten times. Its antigen is still unknown. Per-base qualities were not stored, and no clone one base away is much larger. TCR beta CDR3 regions were amplified from RNA transcripts. For the first round of RT-PCR on the TCR CDR3, the HTBI primer set was used together with the Qiagen OneStep RT-PCR kit. Libraries were constructed in a second round of multiplex PCR, after which size selection and purification were performed. Paired-end sequencing of the libraries was performed with 100 bp reads on an Illumina HiSeq2000. The original methods were these. SOAPnuke was used to process the raw data, with reads discarded if the reads contained adapters or uncalled bases, had a mean Phred below 15, or lacked an exact constant-primer or identifier match. High-quality paired reads were merged with COPE v1.2.5, and unique nucleotide sequences were defined as clonotypes. Clonotypes were aligned to IMGT TRBV, TRBD and TRBJ reference segments using MiTCR v1.1. Only V-J combinations with frequency above 0.0001, covering about 99% of repertoires, were analysed. A TCS score was defined as the ratio between F50 (clonal expansion) and ExV (chaos), using BLOSUM62-based TCRdist between CDR3 peptides within each V-J. Welch's t-statistics and random forest reduced 500 to 550 V-J features to 13, which were used in a naive Bayes classifier (R e1071). Clones were called with MiXCR by TCRdb after fastp trimmed the public reads at Q25, and only in-frame beta chains were retained. Merged by CDR3 protein, the rows form single entries marked with the most common genes and DNA. In this record, the V and J calls reflect TCRdb's handling and not the investigators' own analysis. This sample has over 450,000 distinct CDR3 sequences in its table, and 13% to 15% of those were observed once. The ten biggest clones cover about 17% of the sample.

For CDR1 and CDR2, the germline V gene (reference sequence) lists LGHDT and YNNKEL. The CDR3 numbers 15 residues from cysteine through phenylalanine. This entry keeps only the CDR3 DNA: 45 bases, framed from base 1. V gives up 3 bases and J gives up 7 bases, and the segment between their germline ends measures 16 bases. The sequenced material came from blood. The rearrangement combines TRBV3-1 with TRBJ2-1; a tentative D call is TRBD2 (5 bases match). The TCR comes from a woman aged 18-30 years with Graves' hyperthyroidism. CDR3 reads: CASSQVFLSGNEQFF. The base sequence is TGTGCCAGCAGCCAGGTTTTCCTCTCGGGGAATGAGCAGTTCTTC.